Following are 24 T cell receptor beta chains from one sample sequenced in a study of vaccination effects on CD4 cells after COVID-19. Prior to sequencing, the ViraFEST assay stimulated PBMC with viral peptide pools, which expanded the antigen-specific CD4+ T cells. Subsequent to a culture period of nine to ten days, CD4+ T cells were isolated. A PCR test confirmed that the person had SARS-CoV-2 infection between March and December 2020. The data were produced by immunoSEQ multiplex PCR, yet TCRdb's version contains in-frame clones alone and is incomplete. The sample has 20,000 to 30,000 clones, approximately 76% seen once; the top ten hold 16%. These receptors have no known antigen. Sequenced material: CD4+ T cells from PBMCs cultured with SARS-CoV-2 spike peptides, taken before COVID-19 vaccination. These receptors were collected from a human donor who had a prior SARS-CoV-2 infection.

This clone has a handful of counts. The chain is built from TRBV21-1 and TRBJ2-5. TRBV21-1 is described as a pseudogene. This CDR3 has 16 residues. CDR3 loop: CASSKPLHPYQETQYF. The CDR3 DNA reads TGTGCCAGCAGCAAACCCCTCCACCCGTACCAAGAGACCCAGTACTTC.

The chain has TRBV18 and TRBJ2-5; 9 bases are a match to TRBD2. Germline CDR1 reads KGHSH; CDR2 reads LQKENI. This CDR3 is 24 amino acids long. V lost 0 bases to trimming and J lost 0 bases; unmatched junction nucleotides: 26. The CDR3 loop is CASSPPGRRPTIRAGGQYQETQYF. The CDR3 region has the DNA TGTGCCAGCTCACCACCGGGGAGGCGTCCTACCATTAGGGCGGGGGGGCAGTACCAAGAGACCCAGTACTTC. Full variable domain (rest looked up from reference TRBV18 and TRBJ2-5): NAGVMQNPRHLVRRRGQEARLRCSPMKGHSHVYWYRQLPEEGLKFMVYLQKENIIDESGMPKERFSAEFPKEGPSILRIQQVVRGDSAAYFCASSPPGRRPTIRAGGQYQETQYFGPGTRLLVL.

The chain joins TRBV24-1 to TRBJ1-5; weak D call: TRBD1 (5 bases). The CDR3 runs 13 residues. The germline V gene has CDR1 KGHDR and CDR2 SFDVKD. The ends were cut back, 5 bases at V and 3 bases at J, with 7 bases in the middle. The CDR3 nucleotides read TGTGCCACCAGTGGACAGTTCAATCAGCCCCAGCATTTT. This encodes CATSGQFNQPQHF.

The chain carries TRBV6-5 and TRBJ1-3; no reliable D call. Germline-derived CDR1 and CDR2 are MNHEY and SVGAGI. The CDR3 spans 12 residues. Trimming removed 11 bases at V and 2 bases at J, with 10 bases between. CDR3 sequence: CARRSPGNTIYF. In DNA form, the CDR3 reads TGTGCCCGACGATCCCCTGGAAACACCATATATTTT.

The rearrangement joins TRBV2 to TRBJ2-7; no firm D call. Trimming left V 8 bases short and J 3 bases short, with 8 bases between. This CDR3 contains 11 residues. CDR1 is SNHLY, CDR2 FYNNEI, per germline. The CDR3 nucleotides read TGTGCCAGCGGTTCTTACTACGAGCAGTACTTC. Translation: CASGSYYEQYF.

J is TRBJ2-3 and V is TRBV19; 10 bases are shared with TRBD2. CDR1 and CDR2 from the germline V gene are LNHDA and SQIVND (reference sequence). The CDR3 consists of 15 residues. With V trimmed by 7 bases and J by 7 bases, 11 bases remained unmatched. The CDR3 coding sequence is TGTGCCAGTAAGACAGCGGGAGGGGCCTGGAATACGCAGTATTTT. Translated: CASKTAGGAWNTQYF.

This clone was observed a few times. V is TRBV7-2 and J is TRBJ2-3; D is possibly TRBD2 (6 bases). V was cut by 5 bases and J by 1 base, with 13 bases left in between. Germline CDR1 is SGHTA and CDR2 is FQGNSA. The CDR3 has 15 amino acids. The CDR3 region has the DNA TGTGCCAGCAGCGCCGGAGGGGATGGCACAGATACGCAGTATTTT. This gives the protein CASSAGGDGTDTQYF. The full variable domain, completed using reference TRBV7-2 and TRBJ2-3, is GAGVSQSPSNKVTEKGKDVELRCDPISGHTALYWYRQSLGQGLEFLIYFQGNSAPDKSGLPSDRFSAERTGGSVSTLTIQRTQQEDSAVYLCASSAGGDGTDTQYFGPGTRLTVL.

In DNA, the CDR3 is TGTGCCAGCAGCCCGACCCGGACTAGCGGGAGGGCCCACAATGAGCAGTTCTTC. Its translation: CASSPTRTSGRAHNEQFF. The chain carries TRBV7-2 and TRBJ2-1; 15 nucleotides line up with TRBD2. This CDR3 has 18 residues. V trimming: 5 bases; J trimming: 5 bases; junction bases outside the gene matches: 10. Germline V lookup: CDR1 SGHTA, CDR2 FQGNSA.

This clone was seen a handful of times. The J gene is TRBJ2-2, the V gene TRBV10-3; D is perhaps TRBD2 (6 bases). The germline gives CDR1 ENHRY, CDR2 SYGVKD. V lost 0 bases, J lost 2 bases, and 10 bases lay in between. The CDR3 contains 16 residues. The CDR3 coding sequence is TGTGCCATCAGTGAGTCCCGGACTATTAACACCGGGGAGCTGTTTTTT. It codes for CAISESRTINTGELFF.

J is TRBJ2-7 and V is TRBV30; 8 nucleotides align to TRBD2. CDR3 size: 17 residues. After removal of 3 bases from V and 4 bases from J, the junction contained 17 bases not matched to a gene. Germline CDR1 reads GTSNPN; CDR2 reads SVGIG (reference sequence). In DNA, the CDR3 is TGTGCCTGGAGCGGACCGCTCGGCGGGAGGCCGAATTACGAGCAGTACTTC. This sequence encodes CAWSGPLGGRPNYEQYF.

The chain employs TRBV5-1 and TRBJ2-5; 7 bases align to TRBD1. CDR1 SGHRS and CDR2 YFSETQ come from the germline V gene. V was pared by 1 base and J by 3 bases, with 3 bases of the junction left unmatched. This CDR3 is built from 14 residues. In DNA form, the CDR3 reads TGCGCCAGCAGCTTGATGACAGGGAAAGAGACCCAGTACTTC. Translated, it gives CASSLMTGKETQYF.

Concerning this clone itself: One end of the junction fails to match germline, which may point to a read error. The CDR3 loop reads CASSPEADRVRAF. The CDR3 DNA is TGTGCCAGCAGTCCAGAAGCCGACAGGGTAAGGGCCTTT. The J gene is TRBJ1-4, the V gene TRBV2, with 7 positions matching TRBD1. Germline CDR1 reads SNHLY; CDR2 reads FYNNEI. The CDR3 is 13 amino acids. Complete variable domain (other parts from reference TRBV2 and TRBJ1-4): EPEVTQTPSHQVTQMGQEVILRCVPISNHLYFYWYRQILGQKVEFLVSFYNNEISEKSEIFDDQFSVERPDGSNFTLKIRSTKLEDSAMYFCASSPEADRVRAFGSGTQLSVL.

Sample share makes this clone medium-sized. The V call is TRBV6-2 or TRBV6-3, the J call TRBJ1-3, with no clear D. The CDR3 is 14 residues long. Germline V lookup: CDR1 MNHEY, CDR2 SVGEGT. V shed 6 bases and J shed 4 bases, with 13 bases lying between them. This CDR3 reads CASSNTRLGNTIYF. The CDR3 DNA reads as TGTGCCAGCAGCAACACCCGCTTGGGAAACACCATATATTTT.

This clone has just a few counts. J is TRBJ2-3 and V is TRBV7-9; D may be TRBD2 (5 bases). V was pared by 1 base and J by 4 bases, with 12 bases between. Germline lookup yields CDR1 SEHNR and CDR2 FQNEAQ (reference sequence). This CDR3 contains 15 residues. CDR3 residues: CASSLVGISADTQYF. For the CDR3, the DNA is TGTGCCAGCAGCTTAGTCGGGATAAGCGCAGATACGCAGTATTTT.

This clone showed up just a few times. The chain has TRBV24-1 and TRBJ1-5; TRBD1 agrees at 9 bases. J lost 3 bases, V lost 4 bases, and 6 bases had no gene match. Germline loops: CDR1 KGHDR, CDR2 SFDVKD. The CDR3 spans 16 residues. The chain's CDR3 is CATSEAGQGSNQPQHF. CDR3 sequence (DNA): TGTGCCACCAGTGAGGCGGGACAGGGTTCCAATCAGCCCCAGCATTTT.

The CDR3 region is CASRGQSNQPQHF. Written as DNA, the CDR3 is TGTGCCAGCAGAGGACAGTCCAATCAGCCCCAGCATTTT. The gene calls are TRBV2 and TRBJ1-5; D is perhaps TRBD1 (6 bases). V was shortened by 6 bases and J by 3 bases, with 9 bases between the two germline ends. The CDR3 has 13 residues. Germline values: CDR1 SNHLY, CDR2 FYNNEI.

The rearrangement joins TRBV24-1 to TRBJ1-2, with D unclear. Trimming removed 3 bases from V and 4 bases from J, with 8 bases in between. Germline V lookup: CDR1 KGHDR, CDR2 SFDVKD. The CDR3 is made up of 13 amino acids. DNA of the CDR3: TGTGCCACCAGTGATCCATTAACCTATGGCTACACCTTC. It codes for CATSDPLTYGYTF.

This chain uses TRBV7-9 with TRBJ2-5, with TRBD1 as a possible D gene (5 bases). V lost 2 bases to trimming and J lost 0 bases, with 10 bases between them. This CDR3 is built from 15 residues. Germline V lookup: CDR1 SEHNR, CDR2 FQNEAQ (reference sequence). The CDR3 reads CASSLQGGDQETQYF. The CDR3 DNA sequence: TGTGCCAGCAGCTTACAGGGTGGGGACCAAGAGACCCAGTACTTC. Complete variable domain (other parts from reference TRBV7-9 and TRBJ2-5): DTGVSQNPRHKITKRGQNVTFRCDPISEHNRLYWYRQTLGQGPEFLTYFQNEAQLEKSRLLSDRFSAERPKGSFSTLEIQRTEQGDSAMYLCASSLQGGDQETQYFGPGTRLLVL.

The chain couples TRBV9 to TRBJ1-2, with 7 bases that match TRBD1. Per germline, CDR1 SGDLS and CDR2 YYNGEE. The CDR3 totals 16 residues. The V gene end was trimmed by 4 bases and the J gene end by 7 bases; junction bases not matched to a gene: 16. CDR3 loop: CASSSGGGGNLFGYTF. For the CDR3, the DNA is TGTGCCAGCAGCTCAGGGGGGGGAGGGAATCTCTTTGGCTACACCTTC.

The V and J genes are TRBV10-1 and TRBJ1-1; 7 bases fit TRBD1. The CDR3 runs 16 residues. With 2 bases clipped from V and 0 bases from J, the junction kept 6 bases outside the gene matches. Germline V gene sequence: CDR1 WNHNN, CDR2 SYGVQD (reference sequence). The CDR3 DNA is TGCGCCAGCAGTGAGGATGGGGGACAGTTGAACACTGAAGCTTTCTTT. Amino acid sequence: CASSEDGGQLNTEAFF.

This clone was picked up a small number of times. V usage is TRBV6-5 and J usage is TRBJ1-5; no definite D call. The germline CDR1 and CDR2 sequences are MNHEY and SVGAGI. Trimming took off 3 bases at V and 5 bases at J, with 8 bases between the two ends. This CDR3 is built from 13 residues. The CDR3 sequence: CASSYYSDQPQHF. In DNA, the CDR3 is TGTGCCAGCAGTTATTACTCGGATCAGCCCCAGCATTTT.

The rearrangement links TRBV24-1 to TRBJ1-1, with a possible D match to TRBD1 (6 bases). With 5 bases removed from V and 4 bases from J, the gap between germline ends came to 13 bases. The CDR3 is made up of 14 amino acids. CDR1 is KGHDR, CDR2 SFDVKD, per germline. The CDR3 sequence is CATSATGWGTEAFF. The CDR3, as DNA: TGTGCCACCAGTGCCACAGGGTGGGGCACTGAAGCTTTCTTT.

The rearrangement links TRBV5-1 to TRBJ1-4; D is uncertain. Trimming left V 1 base short and J 7 bases short, with 5 bases between. There are 12 residues in the CDR3. The germline CDR1 and CDR2 sequences are SGHRS and YFSETQ. CDR3 residues: CASSLPGEKLFF. For the CDR3, the DNA is TGCGCCAGCAGCTTGCCGGGTGAAAAACTGTTTTTT.

The chain is built from TRBV23-1 and TRBJ2-7; TRBD1 matches at 7 bases. TRBV23-1 is marked as an open reading frame, function uncertain. The CDR3 is 15 amino acids. V shed 3 bases and J 3 bases; nucleotides not matched to a gene: 8. The DNA for the CDR3 is TGCGCCAGCAGTCACTTCGGGACAGCTATCTACGAGCAGTACTTC. Translated, it gives CASSHFGTAIYEQYF.